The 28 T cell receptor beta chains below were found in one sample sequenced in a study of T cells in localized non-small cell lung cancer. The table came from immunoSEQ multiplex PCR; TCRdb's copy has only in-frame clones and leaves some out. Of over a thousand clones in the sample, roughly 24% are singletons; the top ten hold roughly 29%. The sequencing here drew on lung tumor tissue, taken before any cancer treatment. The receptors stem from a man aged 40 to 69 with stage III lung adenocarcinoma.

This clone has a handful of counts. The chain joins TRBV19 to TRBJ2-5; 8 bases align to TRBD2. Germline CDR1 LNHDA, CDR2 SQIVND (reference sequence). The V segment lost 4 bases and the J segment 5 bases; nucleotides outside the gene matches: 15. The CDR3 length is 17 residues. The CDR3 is CASSRGGGAGASETQYF. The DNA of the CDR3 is TGTGCCAGTAGTAGGGGCGGGGGAGCGGGAGCTTCGGAGACCCAGTACTTC.

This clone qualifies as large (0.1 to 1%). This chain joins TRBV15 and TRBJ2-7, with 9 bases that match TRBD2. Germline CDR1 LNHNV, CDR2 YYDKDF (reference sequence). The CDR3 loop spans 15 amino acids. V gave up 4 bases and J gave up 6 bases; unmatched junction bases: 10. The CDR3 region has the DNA TGTGCCACCAGCATAGTGCGGGAGGGCAAGGTCGAGCAGTACTTC. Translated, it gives CATSIVREGKVEQYF.

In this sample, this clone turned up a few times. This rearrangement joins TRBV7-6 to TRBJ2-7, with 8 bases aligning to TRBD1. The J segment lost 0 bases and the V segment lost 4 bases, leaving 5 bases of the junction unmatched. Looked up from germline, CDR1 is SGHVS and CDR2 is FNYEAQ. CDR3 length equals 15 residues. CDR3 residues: CASSSGQVFSYEQYF. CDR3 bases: TGTGCCAGCAGCTCGGGACAGGTGTTCTCCTACGAGCAGTACTTC.

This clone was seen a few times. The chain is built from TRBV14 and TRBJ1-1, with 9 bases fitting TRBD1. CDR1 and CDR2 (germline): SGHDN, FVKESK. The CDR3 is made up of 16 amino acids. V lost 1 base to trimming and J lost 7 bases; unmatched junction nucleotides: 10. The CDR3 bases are TGTGCCAGCAGCCAAGGTATAGACAGGGGGAGATATGAAGCTTTCTTT. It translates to CASSQGIDRGRYEAFF.

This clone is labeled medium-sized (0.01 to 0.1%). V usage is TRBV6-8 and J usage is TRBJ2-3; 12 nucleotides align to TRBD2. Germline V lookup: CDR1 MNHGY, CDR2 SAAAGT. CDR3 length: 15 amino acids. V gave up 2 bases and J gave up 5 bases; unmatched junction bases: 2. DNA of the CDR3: TGTGCCAGCAGTTACCTAGCGGGAGGGGTAGATACGCAGTATTTT. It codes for CASSYLAGGVDTQYF.

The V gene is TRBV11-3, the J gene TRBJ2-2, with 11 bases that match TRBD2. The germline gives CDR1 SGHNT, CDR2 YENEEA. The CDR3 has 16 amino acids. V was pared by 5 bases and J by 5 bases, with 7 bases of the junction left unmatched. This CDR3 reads CASSPGASGRTGELFF. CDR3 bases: TGTGCCAGCAGCCCCGGGGCTAGCGGGAGGACCGGGGAGCTGTTTTTT.

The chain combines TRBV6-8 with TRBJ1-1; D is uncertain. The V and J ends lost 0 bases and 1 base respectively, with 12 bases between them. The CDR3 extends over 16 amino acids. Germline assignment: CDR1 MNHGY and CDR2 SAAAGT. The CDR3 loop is CASSYSGHTENTEAFF. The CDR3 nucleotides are TGTGCCAGCAGTTACTCTGGGCACACAGAGAACACTGAAGCTTTCTTT.

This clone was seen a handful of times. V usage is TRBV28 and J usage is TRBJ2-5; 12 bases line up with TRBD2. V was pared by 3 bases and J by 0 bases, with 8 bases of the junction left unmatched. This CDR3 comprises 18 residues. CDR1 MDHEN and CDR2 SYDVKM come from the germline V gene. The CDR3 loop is CASSLRTGLAGYQETQYF. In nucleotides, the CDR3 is TGTGCCAGCAGTTTGAGAACTGGACTAGCGGGGTACCAAGAGACCCAGTACTTC. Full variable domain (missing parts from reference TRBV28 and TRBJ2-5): DVKVTQSSRYLVKRTGEKVFLECVQDMDHENMFWYRQDPGLGLRLIYFSYDVKMKEKGDIPEGYSVSREKKERFSLILESASTNQTSMYLCASSLRTGLAGYQETQYFGPGTRLLVL.

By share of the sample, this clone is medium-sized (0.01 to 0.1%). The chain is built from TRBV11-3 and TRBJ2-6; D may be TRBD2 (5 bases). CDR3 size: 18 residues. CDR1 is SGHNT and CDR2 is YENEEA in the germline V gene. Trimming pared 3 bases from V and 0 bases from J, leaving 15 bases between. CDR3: CASSLRAGDSSGANVLTF. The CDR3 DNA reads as TGTGCCAGCAGCTTGAGGGCAGGCGATAGCTCTGGGGCCAACGTCCTGACTTTC. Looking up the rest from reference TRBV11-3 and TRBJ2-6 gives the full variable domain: EAGVVQSPRYKIIEKKQPVAFWCNPISGHNTLYWYLQNLGQGPELLIRYENEEAVDDSQLPKDRFSAERLKGVDSTLKIQPAELGDSAVYLCASSLRAGDSSGANVLTFGAGSRLTVL.

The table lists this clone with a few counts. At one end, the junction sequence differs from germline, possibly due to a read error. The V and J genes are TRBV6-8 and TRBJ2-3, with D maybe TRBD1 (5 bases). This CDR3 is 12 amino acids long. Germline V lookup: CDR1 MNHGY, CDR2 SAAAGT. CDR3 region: CAISYRLDTQYF. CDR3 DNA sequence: TGTGCCATCAGTTACAGGTTAGATACGCAGTATTTT.

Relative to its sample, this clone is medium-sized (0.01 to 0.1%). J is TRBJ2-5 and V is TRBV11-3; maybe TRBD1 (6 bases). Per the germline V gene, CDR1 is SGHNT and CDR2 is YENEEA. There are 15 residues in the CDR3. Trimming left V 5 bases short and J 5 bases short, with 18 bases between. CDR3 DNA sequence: TGTGCCAGCAGCCGGAACAGGGTCCCATATGAGACCCAGTACTTC. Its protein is CASSRNRVPYETQYF.

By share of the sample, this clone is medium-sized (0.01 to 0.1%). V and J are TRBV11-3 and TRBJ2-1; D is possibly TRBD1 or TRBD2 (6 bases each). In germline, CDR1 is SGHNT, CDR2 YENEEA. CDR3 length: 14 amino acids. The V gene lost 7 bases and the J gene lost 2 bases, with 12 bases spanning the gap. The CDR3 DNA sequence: TGTGCCAGCAAGGGGGGTTTGACCTACAATGAGCAGTTCTTC. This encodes CASKGGLTYNEQFF.

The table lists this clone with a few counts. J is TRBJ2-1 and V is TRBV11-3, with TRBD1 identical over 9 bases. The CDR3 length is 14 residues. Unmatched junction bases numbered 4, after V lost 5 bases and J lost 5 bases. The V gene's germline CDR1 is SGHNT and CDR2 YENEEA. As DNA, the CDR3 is TGTGCCAGCAGCCAAGGGGACAGGGACAATGAGCAGTTCTTC. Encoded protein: CASSQGDRDNEQFF.

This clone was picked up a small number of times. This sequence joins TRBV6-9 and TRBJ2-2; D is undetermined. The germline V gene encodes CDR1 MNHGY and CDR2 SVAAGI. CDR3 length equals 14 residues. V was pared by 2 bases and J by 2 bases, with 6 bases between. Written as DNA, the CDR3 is TGTGCCAGCAGTTATCCCGCAAACACCGGGGAGCTGTTTTTT. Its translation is CASSYPANTGELFF.

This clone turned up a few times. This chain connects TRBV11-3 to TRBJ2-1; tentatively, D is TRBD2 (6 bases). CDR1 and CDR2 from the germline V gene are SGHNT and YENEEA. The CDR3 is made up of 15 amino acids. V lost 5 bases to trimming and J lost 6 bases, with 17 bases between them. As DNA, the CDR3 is TGTGCCAGCAGCCCCAACCCAGCGGGCTTCAATGAGCAGTTCTTC. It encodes CASSPNPAGFNEQFF.

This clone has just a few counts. The CDR3 protein is CASSQDPGSGRKEFF. The DNA of the CDR3 is TGCGCCAGCAGCCAAGATCCGGGTAGCGGGAGGAAGGAGTTCTTC. The V gene is TRBV4-1, the J gene TRBJ2-1; 10 bases align to TRBD2. The CDR3 runs 15 residues. Germline CDR1 reads MGHRA; CDR2 reads YSYEKL. After removal of 0 bases from V and 14 bases from J, the junction contained 10 bases not matched to a gene.

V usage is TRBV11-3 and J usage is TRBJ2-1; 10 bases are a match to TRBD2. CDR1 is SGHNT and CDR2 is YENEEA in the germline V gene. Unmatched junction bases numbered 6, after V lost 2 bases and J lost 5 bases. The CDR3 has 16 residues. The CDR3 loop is CASSLLASGSNNEQFF. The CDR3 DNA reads TGTGCCAGCAGCTTACTCGCTAGCGGGAGTAACAATGAGCAGTTCTTC.

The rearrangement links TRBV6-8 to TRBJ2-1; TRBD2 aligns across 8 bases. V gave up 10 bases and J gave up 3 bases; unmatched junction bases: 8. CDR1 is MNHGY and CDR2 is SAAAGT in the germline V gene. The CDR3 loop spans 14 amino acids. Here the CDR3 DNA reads TGTGCCACCCGTGTAGCGGGGCTCTACAATGAGCAGTTCTTC. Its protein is CATRVAGLYNEQFF.

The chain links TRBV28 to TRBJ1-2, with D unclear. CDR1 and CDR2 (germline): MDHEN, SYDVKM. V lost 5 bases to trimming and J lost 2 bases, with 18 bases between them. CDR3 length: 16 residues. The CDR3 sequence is CASSASPPRGNYGYTF. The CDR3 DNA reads TGTGCCAGCAGTGCCTCCCCCCCAAGAGGAAACTATGGCTACACCTTC.

The CDR3 here is CASSPALNTGELFF. The CDR3 DNA sequence: TGTGCCAGCTCACCAGCCCTCAACACCGGGGAGCTGTTTTTT. The V and J genes are TRBV18 and TRBJ2-2; D ambiguous. The CDR3 contains 14 residues. CDR1 and CDR2 from the germline V gene are KGHSH and LQKENI. V shed 2 bases and J shed 2 bases, with 6 bases lying between them.

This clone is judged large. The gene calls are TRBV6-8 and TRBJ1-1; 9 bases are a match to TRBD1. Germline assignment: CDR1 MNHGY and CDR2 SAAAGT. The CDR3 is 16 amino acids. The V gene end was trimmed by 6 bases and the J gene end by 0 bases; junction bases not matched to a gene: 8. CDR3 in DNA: TGTGCCAGCAGAATCAACAGGGGGCGCATGAACACTGAAGCTTTCTTT. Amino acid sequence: CASRINRGRMNTEAFF.

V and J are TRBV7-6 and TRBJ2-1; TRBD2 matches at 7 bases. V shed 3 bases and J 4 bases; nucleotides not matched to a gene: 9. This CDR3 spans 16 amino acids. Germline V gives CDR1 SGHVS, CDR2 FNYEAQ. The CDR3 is CASSFRWRELYNEQFF. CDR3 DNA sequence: TGTGCCAGCAGCTTCCGTTGGCGGGAGTTGTACAATGAGCAGTTCTTC.

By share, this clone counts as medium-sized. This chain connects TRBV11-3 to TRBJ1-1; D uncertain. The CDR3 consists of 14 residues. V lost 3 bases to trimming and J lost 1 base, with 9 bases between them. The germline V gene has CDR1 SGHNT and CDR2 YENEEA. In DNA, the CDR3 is TGTGCCAGCAGCTTGGGCCTGAGGAACACTGAAGCTTTCTTT. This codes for CASSLGLRNTEAFF.

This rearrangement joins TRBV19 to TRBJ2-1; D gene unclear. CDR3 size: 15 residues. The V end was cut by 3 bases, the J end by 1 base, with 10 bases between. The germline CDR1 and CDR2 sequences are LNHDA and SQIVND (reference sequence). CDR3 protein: CASSMVAPSYNEQFF. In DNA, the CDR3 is TGTGCCAGTAGTATGGTCGCGCCTTCCTACAATGAGCAGTTCTTC.

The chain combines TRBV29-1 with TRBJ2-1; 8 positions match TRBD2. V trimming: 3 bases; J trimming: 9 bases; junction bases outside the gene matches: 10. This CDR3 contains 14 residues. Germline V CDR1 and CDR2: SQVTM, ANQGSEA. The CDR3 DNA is TGCAGCGTTGATACCAGCGGGAGAGTCGGTGAGCAGTTCTTC. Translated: CSVDTSGRVGEQFF.

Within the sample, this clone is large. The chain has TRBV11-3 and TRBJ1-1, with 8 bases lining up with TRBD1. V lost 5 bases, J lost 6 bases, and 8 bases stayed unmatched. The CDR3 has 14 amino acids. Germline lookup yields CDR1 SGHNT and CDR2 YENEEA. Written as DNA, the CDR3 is TGTGCCAGCAGCCCCGACAGGGGCGGATCTGAAGCTTTCTTT. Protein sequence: CASSPDRGGSEAFF.

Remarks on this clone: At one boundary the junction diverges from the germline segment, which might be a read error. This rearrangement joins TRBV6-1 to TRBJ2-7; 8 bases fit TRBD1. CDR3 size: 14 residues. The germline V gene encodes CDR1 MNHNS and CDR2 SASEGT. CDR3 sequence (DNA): TGTGCCATCAGTGAAGGACAGGGCGGCTACGAGCAGTACTTC. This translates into CAISEGQGGYEQYF.

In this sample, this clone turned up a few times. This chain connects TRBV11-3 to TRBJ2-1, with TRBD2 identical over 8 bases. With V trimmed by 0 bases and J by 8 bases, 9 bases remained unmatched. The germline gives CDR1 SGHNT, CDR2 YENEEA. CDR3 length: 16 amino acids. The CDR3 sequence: CASSLEAGGLGYEQFF. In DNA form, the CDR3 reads TGTGCCAGCAGCTTAGAGGCGGGAGGACTGGGCTATGAGCAGTTCTTC. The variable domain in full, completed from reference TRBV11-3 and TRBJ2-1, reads EAGVVQSPRYKIIEKKQPVAFWCNPISGHNTLYWYLQNLGQGPELLIRYENEEAVDDSQLPKDRFSAERLKGVDSTLKIQPAELGDSAVYLCASSLEAGGLGYEQFFGPGTRLTVL.